The clone carrying this T cell receptor beta chain has at least ten counts. What it binds is unknown. Methods described previously, with TCR primers listed, were used for bulk TCR libraries. TCRdb re-derived calls from the PCR reads in MiXCR, one entry per CDR3 protein. The table shows about 640,000 distinct CDR3 sequences, with 15% to 20% occurring only once. A CD8+CD4-CCR7+CD45RA+ gate was used to sort naive CD8 T cells. The CDR3 covers 13 residues. Germline V gene lookup returns CDR1 MNHEY and CDR2 SVGEGT. With 2 bases removed from V and 6 bases from J, the gap between germline ends came to 10 bases. These data are taken from a study of molecular identifiers for immune sequencing clone quantification. The study, taken as a whole, reports: With a barcode shared among identical TCR molecules, highly expanded clone sizes could be underestimated. Clones that exceeded 20 RNA copies held over 99% of effector molecules, yet under 1% in naive cells.

This rearrangement joins TRBV6-2 or TRBV6-3 to TRBJ1-1; D is undetermined. This TCR was sampled from a human donor in good health. Some libraries in this study had Jurkat cell RNA spiked in. Sequences were obtained from naive CD8+ T cells from blood, with Jurkat cell RNA spiked in. Subset noted: FACS-sorted CD8+CD4-CCR7+CD45RA+ naive T cells. This chain's CDR3 is CASSYILSPEAFF. The CDR3 DNA sequence: TGTGCCAGCAGTTACATCCTTTCACCTGAAGCTTTCTTT.